The 7 T cell receptor beta chains below come from one sample, sequenced in a study of technical replicates of blood from a few donors. The assay was immunoSEQ multiplex PCR, and TCRdb's table has in-frame clones only and misses some. The sample consists of over 80,000 clones, around 96% of them appearing once. Sequences were obtained from T cells isolated from PBMCs. The source is a human donor in good health.

The chain couples TRBV9 to TRBJ1-4; the match to TRBD1 covers 11 bases. Germline V gives CDR1 SGDLS, CDR2 YYNGEE. V lost 1 base to trimming and J lost 8 bases; unmatched junction nucleotides: 4. CDR3 length: 15 residues. The CDR3 region has the DNA TGTGCCAGCAGCGTACGGGACAGGGGGGAAGAAAAACTGTTTTTT. Protein: CASSVRDRGEEKLFF. Looking up the rest from reference TRBV9 and TRBJ1-4 gives the full variable domain: DSGVTQTPKHLITATGQRVTLRCSPRSGDLSVYWYQQSLDQGLQFLIQYYNGEERAKGNILERFSAQQFPDLHSELNLSSLELGDSALYFCASSVRDRGEEKLFFGSGTQLSVL.

This chain uses TRBV6-6 with TRBJ2-2; 8 nucleotides align to TRBD2. Trimming cost V 11 bases and J 1 base; bases outside gene matches: 9. This CDR3 comprises 15 residues. Germline loops: CDR1 MNHNY, CDR2 SVGAGI (reference sequence). CDR3 protein: CAVGKLAENTGELFF. The CDR3 DNA sequence: TGTGCCGTAGGTAAACTAGCGGAGAACACCGGGGAGCTGTTTTTT.

V usage is TRBV5-1 and J usage is TRBJ2-1; 9 nucleotides match TRBD1. V shed 4 bases and J 1 base; nucleotides not matched to a gene: 6. Germline V gives CDR1 SGHRS, CDR2 YFSETQ. The CDR3 consists of 16 residues. The CDR3 region is CASSHRDRASYNEQFF. DNA for the CDR3: TGCGCCAGCAGCCACCGGGACAGGGCGTCCTACAATGAGCAGTTCTTC.

This clone was observed a single time. The gene calls are TRBV6-1 and TRBJ2-6; D is unclear. The CDR3 has 14 residues. CDR1 and CDR2 from the germline V gene are MNHNS and SASEGT. Trimming took off 1 base at V and 3 bases at J, with 4 bases between the two ends. In nucleotides, the CDR3 is TGTGCCAGCAGTGAAGGACATGGGGCCAACGTCCTGACTTTC. Amino acids: CASSEGHGANVLTF.

The rearrangement links TRBV5-4 to TRBJ1-2, with 10 bases identical to TRBD1. V dropped 0 bases and J dropped 2; count of bases not matched to a gene: 7. Germline V gene lookup returns CDR1 SGHNT and CDR2 YYREEE (reference sequence). There are 17 residues in the CDR3. The CDR3 nucleotides read TGTGCCAGCAGCTTGGTCGGGACAGGGGTCGGCAACTATGGCTACACCTTC. Protein product: CASSLVGTGVGNYGYTF.

This chain links TRBV11-2 with TRBJ2-1; D unresolved. V was cut by 5 bases and J by 8 bases, with 10 bases left in between. CDR1 and CDR2 from the germline V gene are SGHAT and FQNNGV. The CDR3 runs 12 residues. The CDR3 DNA is TGTGCCAGCAGCCACGACTGGTATGAGCAGTTCTTC. This codes for CASSHDWYEQFF.

This chain connects TRBV5-4 to TRBJ1-2; weak D call: TRBD1 (5 bases). Germline V gene sequence: CDR1 SGHNT, CDR2 YYREEE (reference sequence). Trimming cost V 4 bases and J 4 bases, with 8 bases left between them. This CDR3 spans 12 amino acids. The CDR3 nucleotides are TGTGCCAGCAGCGTCGACAGCTATGGCTACACCTTC. It is translated as CASSVDSYGYTF.